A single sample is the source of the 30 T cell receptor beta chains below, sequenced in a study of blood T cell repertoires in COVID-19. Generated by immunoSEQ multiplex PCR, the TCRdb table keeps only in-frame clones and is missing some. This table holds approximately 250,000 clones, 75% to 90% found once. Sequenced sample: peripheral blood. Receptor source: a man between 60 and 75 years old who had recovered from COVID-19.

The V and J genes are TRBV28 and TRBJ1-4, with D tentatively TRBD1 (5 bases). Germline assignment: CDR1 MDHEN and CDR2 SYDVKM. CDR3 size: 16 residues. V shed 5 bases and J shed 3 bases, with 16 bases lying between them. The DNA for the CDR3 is TGTGCCAGCAGTCCCTTGGGGGGGACTGCTAATGAAAAACTGTTTTTT. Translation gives CASSPLGGTANEKLFF.

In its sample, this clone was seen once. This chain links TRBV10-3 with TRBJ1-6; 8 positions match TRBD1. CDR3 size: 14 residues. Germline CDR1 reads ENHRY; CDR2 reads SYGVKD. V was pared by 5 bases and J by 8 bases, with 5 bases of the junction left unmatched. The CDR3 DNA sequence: TGTGCCATCAGTCGGACAGGGAGGGATTCACCCCTCCACTTT. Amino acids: CAISRTGRDSPLHF.

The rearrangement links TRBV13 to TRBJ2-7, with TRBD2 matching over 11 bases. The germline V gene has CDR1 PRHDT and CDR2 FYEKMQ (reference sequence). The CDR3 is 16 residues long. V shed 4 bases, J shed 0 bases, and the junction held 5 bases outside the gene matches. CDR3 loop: CASSSKTSGNSYEQYF. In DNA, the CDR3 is TGTGCCAGCAGCTCTAAGACTAGCGGGAACTCCTACGAGCAGTACTTC.

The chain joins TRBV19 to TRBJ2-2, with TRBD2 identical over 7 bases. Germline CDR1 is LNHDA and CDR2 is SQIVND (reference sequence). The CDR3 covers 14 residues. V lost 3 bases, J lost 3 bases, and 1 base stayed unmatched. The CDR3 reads CASSMGGDTGELFF. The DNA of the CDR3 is TGTGCCAGTAGTATGGGAGGGGACACCGGGGAGCTGTTTTTT.

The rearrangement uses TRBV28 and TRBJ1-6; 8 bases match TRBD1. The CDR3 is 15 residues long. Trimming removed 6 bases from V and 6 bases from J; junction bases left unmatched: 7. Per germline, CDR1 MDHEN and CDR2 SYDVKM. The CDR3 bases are TGTGCCAGCAGCCCACCGGGACAGGCTAATTCACCCCTCCACTTT. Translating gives CASSPPGQANSPLHF.

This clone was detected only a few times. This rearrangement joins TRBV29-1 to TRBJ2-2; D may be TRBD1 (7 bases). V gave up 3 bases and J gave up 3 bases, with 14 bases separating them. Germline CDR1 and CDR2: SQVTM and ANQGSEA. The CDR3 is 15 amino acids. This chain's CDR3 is CSVDLGRGDTGELFF. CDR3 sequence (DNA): TGCAGCGTTGATTTAGGCAGGGGGGACACCGGGGAGCTGTTTTTT.

The CDR3 region is CASSKNTGSGANVLTF. The CDR3 DNA reads as TGTGCCAGCAGTAAAAACACGGGCTCTGGGGCCAACGTCCTGACTTTC. The rearrangement links TRBV5-4 to TRBJ2-6; D not resolved. Trimming pared 5 bases from V and 0 bases from J, leaving 12 bases between. The CDR3 length is 16 residues. Per the germline V gene, CDR1 is SGHNT and CDR2 is YYREEE (reference sequence).

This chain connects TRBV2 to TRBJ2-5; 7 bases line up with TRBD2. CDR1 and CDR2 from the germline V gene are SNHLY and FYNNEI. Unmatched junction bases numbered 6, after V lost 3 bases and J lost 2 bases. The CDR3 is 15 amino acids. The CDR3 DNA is TGTGCCAGCAGTGATGGCGGGGGAGCACAAGAGACCCAGTACTTC. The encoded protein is CASSDGGGAQETQYF.

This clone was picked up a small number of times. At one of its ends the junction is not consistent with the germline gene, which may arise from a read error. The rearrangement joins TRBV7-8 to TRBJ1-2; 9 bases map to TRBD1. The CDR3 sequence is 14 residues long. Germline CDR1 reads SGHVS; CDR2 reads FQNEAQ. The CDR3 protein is CASSLLSGTGRAVF. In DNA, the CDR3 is TGTGCCAGCAGCTTACTTAGCGGGACAGGGAGGGCTGTCTTC. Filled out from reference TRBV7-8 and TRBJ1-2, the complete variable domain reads GAGVSQSPRYKVAKRGQDVALRCDPISGHVSLFWYQQALGQGPEFLTYFQNEAQLDKSGLPSDRFFAERPEGSVSTLKIQRTQQEDSAVYLCASSLLSGTGRAVFGSGTRLTVV.

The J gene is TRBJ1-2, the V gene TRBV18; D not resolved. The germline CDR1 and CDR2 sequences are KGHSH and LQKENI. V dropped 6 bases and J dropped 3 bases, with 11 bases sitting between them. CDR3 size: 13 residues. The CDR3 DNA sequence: TGTGCCAGCTCCCCTGGGAGGGACTATGGCTACACCTTC. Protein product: CASSPGRDYGYTF. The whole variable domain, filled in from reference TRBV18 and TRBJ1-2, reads NAGVMQNPRHLVRRRGQEARLRCSPMKGHSHVYWYRQLPEEGLKFMVYLQKENIIDESGMPKERFSAEFPKEGPSILRIQQVVRGDSAAYFCASSPGRDYGYTFGSGTRLTVV.

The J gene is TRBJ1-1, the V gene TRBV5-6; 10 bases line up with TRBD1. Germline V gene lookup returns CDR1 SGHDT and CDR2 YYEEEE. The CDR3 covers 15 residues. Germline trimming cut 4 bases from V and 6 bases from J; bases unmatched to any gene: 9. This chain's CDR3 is CASSRLDRGTAEAFF. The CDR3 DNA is TGTGCCAGCAGCCGGCTGGACAGGGGGACCGCTGAAGCTTTCTTT.

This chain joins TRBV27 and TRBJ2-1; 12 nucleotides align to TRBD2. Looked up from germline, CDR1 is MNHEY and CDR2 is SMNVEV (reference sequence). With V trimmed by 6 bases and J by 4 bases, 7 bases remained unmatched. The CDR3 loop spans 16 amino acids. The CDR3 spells CASSRPSGGAYNEQFF. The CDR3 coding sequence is TGTGCCAGCAGCCGCCCTAGCGGGGGGGCTTACAATGAGCAGTTCTTC.

CDR3 in amino acids: CASSPPGLSYNEQFF. CDR3 coding DNA: TGTGCCAGCAGTCCCCCGGGACTTTCCTACAATGAGCAGTTCTTC. The chain recombines TRBV6-5 with TRBJ2-1; D is perhaps TRBD2 (6 bases). Germline assignment: CDR1 MNHEY and CDR2 SVGAGI. The ends were cut back, 5 bases at V and 1 base at J, with 12 bases in the middle. This CDR3 spans 15 amino acids.

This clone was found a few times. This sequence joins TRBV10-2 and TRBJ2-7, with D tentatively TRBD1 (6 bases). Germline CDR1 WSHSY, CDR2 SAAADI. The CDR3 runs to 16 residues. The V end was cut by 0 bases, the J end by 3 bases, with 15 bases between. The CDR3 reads CASSESGQPLVYEQYF. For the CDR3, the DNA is TGCGCCAGCAGTGAGTCAGGACAGCCCTTAGTCTACGAGCAGTACTTC.

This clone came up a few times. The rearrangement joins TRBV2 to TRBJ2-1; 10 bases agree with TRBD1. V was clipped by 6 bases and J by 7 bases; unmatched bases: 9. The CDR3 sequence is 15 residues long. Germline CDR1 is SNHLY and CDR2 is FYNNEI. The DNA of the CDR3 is TGTGCCAGCAGAGCGACAGGGGGCGCGTCTAATGAGCAGTTCTTC. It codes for CASRATGGASNEQFF.

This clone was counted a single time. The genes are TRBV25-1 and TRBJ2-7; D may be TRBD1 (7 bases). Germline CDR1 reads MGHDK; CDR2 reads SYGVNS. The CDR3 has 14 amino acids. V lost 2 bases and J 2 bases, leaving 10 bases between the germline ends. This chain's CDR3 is CASSEPGGTYEQYF. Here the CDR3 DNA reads TGTGCCAGCAGTGAACCAGGGGGGACCTACGAGCAGTACTTC.

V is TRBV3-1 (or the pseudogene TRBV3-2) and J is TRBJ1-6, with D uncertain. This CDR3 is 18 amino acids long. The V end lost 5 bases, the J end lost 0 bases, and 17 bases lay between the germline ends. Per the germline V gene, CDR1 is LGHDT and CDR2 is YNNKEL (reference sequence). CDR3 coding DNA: TGTGCCAGCAGCTCCTCCCCCCACGTGAGCTCCTATAATTCACCCCTCCACTTT. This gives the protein CASSSSPHVSSYNSPLHF.

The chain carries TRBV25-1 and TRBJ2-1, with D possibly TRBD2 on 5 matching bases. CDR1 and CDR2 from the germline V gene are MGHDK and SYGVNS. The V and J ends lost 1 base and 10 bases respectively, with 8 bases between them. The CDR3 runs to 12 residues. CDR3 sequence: CASSEFRREQFF. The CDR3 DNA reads TGTGCCAGCAGTGAATTTCGGAGGGAGCAGTTCTTC.

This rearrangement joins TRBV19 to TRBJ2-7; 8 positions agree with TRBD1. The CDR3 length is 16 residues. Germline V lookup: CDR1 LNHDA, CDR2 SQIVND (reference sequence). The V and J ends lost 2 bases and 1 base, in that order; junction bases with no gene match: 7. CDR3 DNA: TGTGCCAGTAGTATACGGCTCAGACAGGGGTCCTACGAGCAGTACTTC. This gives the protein CASSIRLRQGSYEQYF.

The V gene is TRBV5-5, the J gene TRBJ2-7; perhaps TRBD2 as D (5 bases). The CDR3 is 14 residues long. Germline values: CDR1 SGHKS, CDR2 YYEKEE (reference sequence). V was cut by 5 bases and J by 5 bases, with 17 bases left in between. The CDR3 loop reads CASSIRGFGDEQYF. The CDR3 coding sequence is TGTGCCAGCAGTATTCGGGGTTTCGGCGACGAGCAGTACTTC.

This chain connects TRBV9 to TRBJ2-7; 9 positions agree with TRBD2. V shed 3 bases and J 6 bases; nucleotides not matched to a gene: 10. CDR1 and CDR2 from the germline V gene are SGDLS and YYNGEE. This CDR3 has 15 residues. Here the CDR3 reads CASSAQAGGLGEQYF. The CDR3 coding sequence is TGTGCCAGCAGCGCTCAGGCGGGAGGGTTGGGCGAGCAGTACTTC.

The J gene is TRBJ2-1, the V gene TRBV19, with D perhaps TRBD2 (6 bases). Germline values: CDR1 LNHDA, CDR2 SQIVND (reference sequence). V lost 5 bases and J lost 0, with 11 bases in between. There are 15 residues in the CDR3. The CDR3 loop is CASSYGGSSYNEQFF. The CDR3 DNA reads TGTGCCAGTAGTTATGGAGGGAGCTCCTACAATGAGCAGTTCTTC.

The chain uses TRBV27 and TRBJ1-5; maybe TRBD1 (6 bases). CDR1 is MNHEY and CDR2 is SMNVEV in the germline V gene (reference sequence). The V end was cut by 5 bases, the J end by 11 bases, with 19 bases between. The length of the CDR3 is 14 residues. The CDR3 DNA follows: TGTGCCAGCAGTCGATCCGGGGGGGCAAGGGCCCAGCATTTT. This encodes CASSRSGGARAQHF.

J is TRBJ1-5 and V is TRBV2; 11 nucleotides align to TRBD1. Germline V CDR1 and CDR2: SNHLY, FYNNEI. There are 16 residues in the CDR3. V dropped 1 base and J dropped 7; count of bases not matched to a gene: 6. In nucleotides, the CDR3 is TGTGCCAGCAGTGAAGTCCGGGGACAGGGGGGCCAGCCCCAGCATTTT. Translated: CASSEVRGQGGQPQHF.

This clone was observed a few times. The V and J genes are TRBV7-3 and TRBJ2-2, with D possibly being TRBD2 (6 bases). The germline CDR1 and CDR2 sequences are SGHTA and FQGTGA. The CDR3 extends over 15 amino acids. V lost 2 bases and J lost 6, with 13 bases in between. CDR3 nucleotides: TGTGCCAGCAGCTTATTCGGGACTGGAGCCGGGGAGCTGTTTTTT. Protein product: CASSLFGTGAGELFF.

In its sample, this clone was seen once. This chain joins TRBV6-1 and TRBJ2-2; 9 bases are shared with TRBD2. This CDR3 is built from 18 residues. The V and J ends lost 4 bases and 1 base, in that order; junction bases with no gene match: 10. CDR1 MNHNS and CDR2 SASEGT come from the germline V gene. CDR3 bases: TGTGCCAGCAGTGGACCCAACTTTAGCGGGGGGAACACCGGGGAGCTGTTTTTT. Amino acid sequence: CASSGPNFSGGNTGELFF.

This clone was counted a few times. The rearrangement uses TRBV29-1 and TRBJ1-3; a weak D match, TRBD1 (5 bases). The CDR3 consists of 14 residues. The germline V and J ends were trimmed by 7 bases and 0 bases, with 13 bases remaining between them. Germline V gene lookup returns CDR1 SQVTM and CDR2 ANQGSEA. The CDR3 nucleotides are TGCAGCGCCGGGACTGCTCTCTCTGGAAACACCATATATTTT. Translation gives CSAGTALSGNTIYF.

For the CDR3, the DNA is TGTGCCAGCAGCTTGATTGGCGGGGGAGGCACAGATACGCAGTATTTT. This encodes CASSLIGGGGTDTQYF. The chain links TRBV7-2 to TRBJ2-3; TRBD2 aligns across 7 bases. In germline, CDR1 is SGHTA, CDR2 FQGNSA. The V segment lost 3 bases and the J segment 1 base; nucleotides outside the gene matches: 7. The CDR3 length is 16 residues. The full variable domain, with the rest looked up from reference TRBV7-2 and TRBJ2-3, is GAGVSQSPSNKVTEKGKDVELRCDPISGHTALYWYRQSLGQGLEFLIYFQGNSAPDKSGLPSDRFSAERTGGSVSTLTIQRTQQEDSAVYLCASSLIGGGGTDTQYFGPGTRLTVL.

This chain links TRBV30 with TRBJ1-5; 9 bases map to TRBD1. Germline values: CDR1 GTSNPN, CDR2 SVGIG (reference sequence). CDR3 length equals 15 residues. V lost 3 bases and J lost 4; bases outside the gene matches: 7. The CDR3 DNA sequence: TGTGCCTGGAGCCTAGGGACAGGGTTGAATCAGCCCCAGCATTTT. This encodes CAWSLGTGLNQPQHF.

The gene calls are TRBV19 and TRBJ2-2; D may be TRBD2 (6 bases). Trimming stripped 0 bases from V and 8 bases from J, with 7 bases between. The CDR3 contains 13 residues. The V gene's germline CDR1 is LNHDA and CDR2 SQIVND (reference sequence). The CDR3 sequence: CASSIDGGGELFF. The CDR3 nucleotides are TGTGCCAGTAGTATAGACGGGGGTGGGGAGCTGTTTTTT.